This T cell receptor (beta chain) is drawn from a study of shared clonotypes between healthy human individuals. Study observations and caveats: Clonotypes shared by all four donors outscored non-shared clonotypes in generation probability. Memory subsets generally showed lower estimated richness than naive subsets.

Turning to this clone: The antigen is undetermined.

The CDR3 is made up of 18 amino acids. Losses at the gene ends were 3 bases for V and 1 base for J; bases not matched to a gene: 13. CDR1 and CDR2 (germline): SGHTA, FQGNSA. TCRdb keeps only in-frame clones here, not all; method: immunoSEQ multiplex PCR. Seen here are 1,100,000 or so clones, 75% to 80% observed once, and the top ten hold approximately 0.52%. Sequencing was carried out using memory CD4+ T cells from PBMCs. The subset: CD45RA-negative fraction. This chain joins TRBV7-2 and TRBJ2-3; 7 bases agree with TRBD2. The sequence was obtained from a man in his late teens or twenties in good health. Some clones in this sample may be carry-over from other donors' samples. The CDR3 is CASSLGGRRVYGTDTQYF. CDR3 DNA sequence: TGTGCCAGCAGCTTGGGCGGGAGAAGGGTGTATGGCACAGATACGCAGTATTTT.